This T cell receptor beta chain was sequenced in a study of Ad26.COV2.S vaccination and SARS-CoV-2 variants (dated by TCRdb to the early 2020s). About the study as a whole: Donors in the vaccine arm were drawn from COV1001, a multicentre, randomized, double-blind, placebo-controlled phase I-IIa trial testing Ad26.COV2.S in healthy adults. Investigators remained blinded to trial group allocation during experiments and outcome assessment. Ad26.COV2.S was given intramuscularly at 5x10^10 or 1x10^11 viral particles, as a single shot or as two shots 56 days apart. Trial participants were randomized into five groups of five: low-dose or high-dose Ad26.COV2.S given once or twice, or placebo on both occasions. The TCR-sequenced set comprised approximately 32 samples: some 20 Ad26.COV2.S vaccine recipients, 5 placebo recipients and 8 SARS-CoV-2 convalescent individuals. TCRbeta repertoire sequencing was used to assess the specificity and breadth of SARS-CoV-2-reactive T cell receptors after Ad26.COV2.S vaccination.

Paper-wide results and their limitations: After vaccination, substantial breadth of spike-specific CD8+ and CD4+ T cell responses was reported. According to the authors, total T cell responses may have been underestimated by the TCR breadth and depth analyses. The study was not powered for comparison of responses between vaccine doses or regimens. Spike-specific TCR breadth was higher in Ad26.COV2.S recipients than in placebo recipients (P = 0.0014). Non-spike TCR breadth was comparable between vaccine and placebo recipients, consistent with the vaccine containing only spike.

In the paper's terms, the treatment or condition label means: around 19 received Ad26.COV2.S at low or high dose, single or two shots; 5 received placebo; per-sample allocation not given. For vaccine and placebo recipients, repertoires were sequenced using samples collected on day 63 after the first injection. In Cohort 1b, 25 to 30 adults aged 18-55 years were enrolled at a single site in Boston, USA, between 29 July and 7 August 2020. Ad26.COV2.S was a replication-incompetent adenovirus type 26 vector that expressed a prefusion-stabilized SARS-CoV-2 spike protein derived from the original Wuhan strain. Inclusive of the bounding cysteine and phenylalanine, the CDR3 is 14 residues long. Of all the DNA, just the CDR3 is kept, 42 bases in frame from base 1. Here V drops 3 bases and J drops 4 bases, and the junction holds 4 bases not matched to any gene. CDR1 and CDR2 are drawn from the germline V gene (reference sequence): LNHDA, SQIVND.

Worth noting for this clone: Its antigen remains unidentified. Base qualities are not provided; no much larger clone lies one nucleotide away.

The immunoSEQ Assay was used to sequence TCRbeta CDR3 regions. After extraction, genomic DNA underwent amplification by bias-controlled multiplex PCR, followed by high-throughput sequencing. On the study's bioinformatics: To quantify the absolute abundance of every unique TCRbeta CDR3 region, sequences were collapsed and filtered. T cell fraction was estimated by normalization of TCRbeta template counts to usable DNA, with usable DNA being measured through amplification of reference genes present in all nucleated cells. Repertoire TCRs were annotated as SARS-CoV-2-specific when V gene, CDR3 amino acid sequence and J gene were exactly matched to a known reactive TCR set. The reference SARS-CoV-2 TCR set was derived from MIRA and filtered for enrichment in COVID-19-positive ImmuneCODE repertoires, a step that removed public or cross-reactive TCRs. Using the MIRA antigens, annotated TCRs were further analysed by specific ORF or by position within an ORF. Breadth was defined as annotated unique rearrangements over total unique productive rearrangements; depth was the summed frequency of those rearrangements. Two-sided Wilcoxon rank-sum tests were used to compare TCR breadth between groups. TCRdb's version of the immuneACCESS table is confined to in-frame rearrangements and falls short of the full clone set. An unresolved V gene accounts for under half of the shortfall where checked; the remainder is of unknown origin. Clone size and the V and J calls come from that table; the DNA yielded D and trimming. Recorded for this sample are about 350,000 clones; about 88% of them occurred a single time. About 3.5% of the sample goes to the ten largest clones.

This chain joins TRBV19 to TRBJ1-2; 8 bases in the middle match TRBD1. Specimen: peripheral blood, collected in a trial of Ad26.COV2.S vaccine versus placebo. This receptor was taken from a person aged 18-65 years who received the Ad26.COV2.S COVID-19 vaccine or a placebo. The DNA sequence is TGTGCCAGTAGTATGGACAGGGCTTCCTATGGCTACACCTTC. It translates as CASSMDRASYGYTF.